This TCR beta chain was found in a study of blood T cell repertoires in COVID-19 (dated by TCRdb to about 2020). Study-wide context: Collaborator samples came from the United States, Italy and Spain and covered acute and convalescent phases of COVID-19. Samples were obtained from the ongoing ImmuneRACE study (first 160 participants) and from over 1,000 subjects provided by 6 global collaborators. Subjects who had been exposed to COVID-19, were actively infected with it, or had recovered from it provided the deeply sampled blood TCRbeta repertoires that made up the dataset. Where HLA class I and class II types were available, the types were taken from metadata supplied by the sample provider, not from assay-based typing. The prospective study material was composed of cDNA or gDNA derived from T cells, B-cell-depleted T cells, or PBMCs. The repertoires were made available in a free public database intended to serve as a resource for research on the immune response to SARS-CoV-2. Sample metadata almost always included a de-identified subject ID, COVID-19 status, age in years and sex.

Worth noting for this clone: The specificity of this receptor is unknown. No much larger clonotype is one base removed from it; base qualities were not supplied.

The CDR3 runs 17 residues from the cysteine to the phenylalanine. Only the CDR3 portion is preserved as DNA: 51 bases, with reading frame beginning at the first base. Trimmed from V: 4 bases; trimmed from J: 2 bases; junction bases lacking a gene match: 11. CDR1 SGHDN and CDR2 FVKESK are derived from the germline V gene. Each collaborating institution followed its own protocols to collect whole blood in K2EDTA tubes. For TCRbeta analysis, collaborators shipped samples in one of three forms: frozen whole blood, isolated PBMCs, or DNA extracted from either of those sample types. The immunoSEQ Assay, a bias-controlled multiplex PCR, was used to amplify TCRbeta CDR3 regions from genomic DNA. On the authors' methods: Within the assay, amplification of reference gene primers was used to estimate how many nucleated cells each sample contained. Sequence reads were collapsed and filtered to measure the absolute abundance of every unique TCRbeta CDR3 rearrangement. Productive Simpson clonality was computed per sample as the square root of Simpson's diversity index over productive rearrangements. The immuneACCESS repertoire file appears here via TCRdb, limited to in-frame rearrangements. These files lack a portion of the clones; in checked studies, under half of the deficit traces to unresolved V genes, and the cause of the others is not known. That table gives V, J and clone size, and the DNA gave D and trimming. Present in this sample are about 210,000 clones, 84% of which were seen just once. The ten largest clones take up roughly 8% of the sample.

The research as a whole found: Clinical and demographic metadata were provided uncurated, with the amount varying by source and participant.

The chain couples TRBV14 to TRBJ2-1; 7 middle bases align to TRBD2. The sample taken for sequencing was peripheral blood. This TCR was recovered from a woman aged 50 to 60 with active or convalescent COVID-19. The DNA reads TGTGCCAGCAGCCCGTCATTGGGCGGGAGTGCCTACAATGAGCAGTTCTTC. It translates as CASSPSLGGSAYNEQFF.